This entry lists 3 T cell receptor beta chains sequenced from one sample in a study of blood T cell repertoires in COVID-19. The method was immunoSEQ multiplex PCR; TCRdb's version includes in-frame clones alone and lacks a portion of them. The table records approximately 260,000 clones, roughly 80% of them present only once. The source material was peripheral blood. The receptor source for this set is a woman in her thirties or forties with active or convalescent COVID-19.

CDR3 nucleotides: TGCGCCAGCAGTTCAGGACAGTCTGGAAACACCATATATTTT. Translation: CASSSGQSGNTIYF. This chain connects TRBV10-2 to TRBJ1-3; D may be TRBD1 (6 bases). The germline V gene has CDR1 WSHSY and CDR2 SAAADI. Trimming pared 5 bases from V and 1 base from J, leaving 9 bases between. The CDR3 consists of 14 residues.

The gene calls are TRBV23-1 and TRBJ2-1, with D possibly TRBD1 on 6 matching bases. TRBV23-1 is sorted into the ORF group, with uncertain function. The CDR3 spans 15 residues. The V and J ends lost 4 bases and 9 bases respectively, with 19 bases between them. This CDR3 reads CASSRSLQGIGEQFF. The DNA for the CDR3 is TGCGCCAGCAGTCGTTCTCTGCAGGGGATAGGTGAGCAGTTCTTC.

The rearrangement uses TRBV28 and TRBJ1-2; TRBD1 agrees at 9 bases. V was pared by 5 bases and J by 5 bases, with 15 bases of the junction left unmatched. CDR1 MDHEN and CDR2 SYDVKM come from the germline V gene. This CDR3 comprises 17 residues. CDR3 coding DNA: TGTGCCAGCAGTAAAAACAGGGGGCGTGCCTCAAAATATGGCTACACCTTC. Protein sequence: CASSKNRGRASKYGYTF.